Sequencing of this T cell receptor beta chain was carried out in a study of glioma-infiltrating T cells. This CDR3 has 14 residues. Germline CDR1 is DFQATT and CDR2 is SNEGSKA (reference sequence). V shed 2 bases and J shed 1 base, with 11 bases lying between them. This clonotype was detected ten times or more. TCR alpha and beta CDR3 regions were amplified from RNA using iRepertoire nested multiplex PCR. MiXCR, applied by TCRdb to the multiplex PCR reads, yields one record per CDR3 protein. The repertoire has about 410,000 distinct CDR3 sequences, roughly 41% of them found once; the top ten carry about 12%.

Sequencing input: glioma tissue, nonneoplastic brain tissue, or PBMCs (not recorded which). This chain links TRBV20-1 with TRBJ1-1; TRBD1 might be the D (6 bases). The source of this sequence is a human donor with low-grade glioma or glioblastoma, undergoing nonglioma brain surgery, or in good health (not recorded which). CDR3 sequence reads: CSARRDTSNTEAFF. CDR3 nucleotides: TGCAGTGCTAGACGGGACACCTCGAACACTGAAGCTTTCTTT.